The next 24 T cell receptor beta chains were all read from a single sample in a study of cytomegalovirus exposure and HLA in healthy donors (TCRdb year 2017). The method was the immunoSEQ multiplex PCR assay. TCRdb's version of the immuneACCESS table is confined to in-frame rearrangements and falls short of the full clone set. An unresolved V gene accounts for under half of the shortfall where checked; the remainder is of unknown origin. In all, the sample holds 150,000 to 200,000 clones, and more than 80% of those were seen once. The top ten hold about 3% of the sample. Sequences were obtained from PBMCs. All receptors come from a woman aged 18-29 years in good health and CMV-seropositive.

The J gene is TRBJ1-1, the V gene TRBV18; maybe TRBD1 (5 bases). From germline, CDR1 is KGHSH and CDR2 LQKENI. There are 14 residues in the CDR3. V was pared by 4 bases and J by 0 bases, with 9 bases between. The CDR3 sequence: CASSQTAMNTEAFF. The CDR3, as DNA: TGTGCCAGCTCACAGACAGCCATGAACACTGAAGCTTTCTTT.

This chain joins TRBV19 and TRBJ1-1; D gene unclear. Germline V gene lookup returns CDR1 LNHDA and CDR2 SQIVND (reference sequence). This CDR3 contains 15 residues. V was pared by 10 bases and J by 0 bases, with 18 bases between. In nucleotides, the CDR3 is TGTGCCACCAGTGGGAGACGGACTATGAACACTGAAGCTTTCTTT. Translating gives CATSGRRTMNTEAFF.

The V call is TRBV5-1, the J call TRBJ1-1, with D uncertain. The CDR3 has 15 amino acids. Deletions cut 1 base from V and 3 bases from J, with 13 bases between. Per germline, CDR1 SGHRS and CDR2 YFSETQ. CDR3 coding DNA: TGCGCCAGCAGCTTGTTGCGGGGTGGGGACACTGAAGCTTTCTTT. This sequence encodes CASSLLRGGDTEAFF.

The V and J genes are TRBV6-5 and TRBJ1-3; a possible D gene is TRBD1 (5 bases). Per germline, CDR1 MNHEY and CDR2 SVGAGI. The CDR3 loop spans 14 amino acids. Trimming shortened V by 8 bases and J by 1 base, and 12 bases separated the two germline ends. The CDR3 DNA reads TGTGCCAGCCGAAACGGGGGGTCTGGAAACACCATATATTTT. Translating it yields CASRNGGSGNTIYF.

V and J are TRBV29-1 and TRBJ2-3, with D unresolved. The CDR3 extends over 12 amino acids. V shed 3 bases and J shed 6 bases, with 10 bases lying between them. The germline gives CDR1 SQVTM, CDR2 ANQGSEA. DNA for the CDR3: TGCAGCGTTGAGGCCATTGGTGATACGCAGTATTTT. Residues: CSVEAIGDTQYF.

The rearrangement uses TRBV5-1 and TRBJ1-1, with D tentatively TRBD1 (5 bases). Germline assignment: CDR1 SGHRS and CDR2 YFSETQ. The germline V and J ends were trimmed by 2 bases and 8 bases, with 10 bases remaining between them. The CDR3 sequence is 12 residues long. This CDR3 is CASSFGTGEAFF. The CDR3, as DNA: TGCGCCAGCAGCTTCGGTACAGGAGAAGCTTTCTTT.

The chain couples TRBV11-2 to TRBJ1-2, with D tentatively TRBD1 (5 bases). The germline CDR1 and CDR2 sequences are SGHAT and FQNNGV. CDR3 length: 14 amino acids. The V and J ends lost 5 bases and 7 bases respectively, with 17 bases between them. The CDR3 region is CASSATRDLAGYTF. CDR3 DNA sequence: TGTGCCAGCAGCGCAACCAGGGATCTCGCTGGCTACACCTTC.

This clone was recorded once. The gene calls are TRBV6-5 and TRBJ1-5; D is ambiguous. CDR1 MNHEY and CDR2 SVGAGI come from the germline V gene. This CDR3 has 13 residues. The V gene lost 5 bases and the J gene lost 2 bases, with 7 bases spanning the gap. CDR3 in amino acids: CASSPLGNQPQHF. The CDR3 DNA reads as TGTGCCAGCAGTCCCTTAGGCAATCAGCCCCAGCATTTT.

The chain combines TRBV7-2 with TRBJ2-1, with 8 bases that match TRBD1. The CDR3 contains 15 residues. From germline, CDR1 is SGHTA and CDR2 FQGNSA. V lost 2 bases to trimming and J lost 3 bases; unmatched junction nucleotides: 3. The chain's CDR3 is CASSLLDRDYNEQFF. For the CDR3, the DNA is TGTGCCAGCAGCTTATTGGACAGGGACTACAATGAGCAGTTCTTC.

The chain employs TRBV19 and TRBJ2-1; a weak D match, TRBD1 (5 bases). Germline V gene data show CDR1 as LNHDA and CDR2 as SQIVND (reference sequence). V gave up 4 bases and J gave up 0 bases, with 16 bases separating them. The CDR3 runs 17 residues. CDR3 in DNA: TGTGCCAGTAGTAGCGGCAGGGCCAGGAGCTCCTACAATGAGCAGTTCTTC. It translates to CASSSGRARSSYNEQFF.

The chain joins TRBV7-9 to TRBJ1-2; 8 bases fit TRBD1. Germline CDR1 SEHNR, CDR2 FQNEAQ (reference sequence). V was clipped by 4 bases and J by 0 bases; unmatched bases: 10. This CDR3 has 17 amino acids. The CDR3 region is CASSSGDRPGANYGYTF. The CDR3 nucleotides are TGTGCCAGCAGCTCAGGGGACAGGCCGGGGGCTAACTATGGCTACACCTTC.

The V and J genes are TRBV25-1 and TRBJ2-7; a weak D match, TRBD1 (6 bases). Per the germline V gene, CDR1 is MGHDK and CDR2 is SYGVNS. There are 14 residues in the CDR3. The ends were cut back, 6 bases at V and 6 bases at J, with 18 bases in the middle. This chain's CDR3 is CASRDSQGPSEQYF. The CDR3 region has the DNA TGTGCCAGCAGAGACTCGCAGGGGCCGAGCGAGCAGTACTTC.

The DNA of the CDR3 is TGTGCCAGCACCCAAACAGGAAACTATGGCTACACCTTC. Translated: CASTQTGNYGYTF. The genes are TRBV9 and TRBJ1-2; D possibly corresponds to TRBD1 (5 bases). Trimming took 6 bases from V and 2 from J, leaving 11 bases between them. Per the germline V gene, CDR1 is SGDLS and CDR2 is YYNGEE. The CDR3 has 13 amino acids.

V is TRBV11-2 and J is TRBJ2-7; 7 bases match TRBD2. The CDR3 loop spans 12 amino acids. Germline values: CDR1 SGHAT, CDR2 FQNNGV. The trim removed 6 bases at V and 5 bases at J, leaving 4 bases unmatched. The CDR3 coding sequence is TGTGCCAGCAGGGCGGGAGTCCACGAGCAGTACTTC. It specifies CASRAGVHEQYF.

CDR3 residues: CASSSAGGVNQPQHF. Here the CDR3 DNA reads TGCGCCAGCAGCTCCGCAGGGGGCGTCAATCAGCCCCAGCATTTT. The rearrangement links TRBV5-1 to TRBJ1-5, with 8 bases that match TRBD1. The CDR3 runs 15 residues. Germline values: CDR1 SGHRS, CDR2 YFSETQ. V lost 3 bases to trimming and J lost 3 bases; unmatched junction nucleotides: 5.

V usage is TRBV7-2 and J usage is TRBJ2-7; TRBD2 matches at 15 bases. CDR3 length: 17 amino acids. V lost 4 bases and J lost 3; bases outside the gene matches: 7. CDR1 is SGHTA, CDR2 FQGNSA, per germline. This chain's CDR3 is CASSSPGLAGGYYEQYF. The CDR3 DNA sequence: TGTGCCAGCAGCTCGCCGGGACTAGCGGGAGGTTACTACGAGCAGTACTTC.

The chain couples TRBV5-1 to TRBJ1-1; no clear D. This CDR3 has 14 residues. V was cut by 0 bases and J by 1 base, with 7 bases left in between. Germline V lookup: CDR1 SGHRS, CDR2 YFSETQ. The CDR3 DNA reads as TGCGCCAGCAGCTTGGGAGGTACGAACACTGAAGCTTTCTTT. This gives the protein CASSLGGTNTEAFF.

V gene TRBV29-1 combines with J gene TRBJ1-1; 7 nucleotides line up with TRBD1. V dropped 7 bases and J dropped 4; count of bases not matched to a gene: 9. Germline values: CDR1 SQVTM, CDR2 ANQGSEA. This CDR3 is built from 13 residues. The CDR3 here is CSAAGGTGTEAFF. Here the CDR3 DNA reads TGCAGCGCCGCAGGGGGGACGGGCACTGAAGCTTTCTTT.

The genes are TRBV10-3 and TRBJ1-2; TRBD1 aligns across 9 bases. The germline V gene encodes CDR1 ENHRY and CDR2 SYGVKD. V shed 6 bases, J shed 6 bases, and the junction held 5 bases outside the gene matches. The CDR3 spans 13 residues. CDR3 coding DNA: TGTGCCATCAGCGCGACAGGGGGTGATGGCTACACCTTC. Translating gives CAISATGGDGYTF.

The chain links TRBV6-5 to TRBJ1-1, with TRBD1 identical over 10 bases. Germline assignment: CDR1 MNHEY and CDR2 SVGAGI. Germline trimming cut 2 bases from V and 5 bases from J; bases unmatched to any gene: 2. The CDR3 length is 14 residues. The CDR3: CASSYGQGETEAFF. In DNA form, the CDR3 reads TGTGCCAGCAGTTACGGACAGGGGGAGACTGAAGCTTTCTTT.

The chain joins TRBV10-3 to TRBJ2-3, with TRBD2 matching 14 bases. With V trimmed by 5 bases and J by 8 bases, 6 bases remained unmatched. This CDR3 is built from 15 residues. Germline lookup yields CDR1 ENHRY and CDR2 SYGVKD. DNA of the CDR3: TGTGCCATCAGTTGGACTAGCGGGGGGAAGGGTACGCAGTATTTT. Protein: CAISWTSGGKGTQYF.

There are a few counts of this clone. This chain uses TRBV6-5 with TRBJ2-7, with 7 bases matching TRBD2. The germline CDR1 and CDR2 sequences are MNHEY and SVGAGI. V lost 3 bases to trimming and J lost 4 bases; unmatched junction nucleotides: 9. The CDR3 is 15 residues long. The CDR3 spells CASSYRASGPYEQYF. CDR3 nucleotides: TGTGCCAGCAGTTATAGGGCTAGCGGTCCGTACGAGCAGTACTTC.

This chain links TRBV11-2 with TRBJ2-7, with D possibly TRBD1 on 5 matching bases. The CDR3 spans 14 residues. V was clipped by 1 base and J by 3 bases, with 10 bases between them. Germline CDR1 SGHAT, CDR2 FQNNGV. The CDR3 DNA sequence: TGTGCCAGCAGCTTAGGCAGGGAAAGCTACGAGCAGTACTTC. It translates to CASSLGRESYEQYF.

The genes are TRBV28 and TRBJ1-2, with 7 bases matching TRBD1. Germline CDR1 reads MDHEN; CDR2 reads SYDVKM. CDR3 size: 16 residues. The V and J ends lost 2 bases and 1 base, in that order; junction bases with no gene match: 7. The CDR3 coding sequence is TGTGCCAGCAGTTTAGGAGACAGGGACCTTAACTATGGCTACACCTTC. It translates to CASSLGDRDLNYGYTF.